This TCR beta chain stems from a study of T cell repertoires in cytomegalovirus infection. About the research overall: Evidence of both CMV infection and a matching HLA type came from public TCR beta signatures.

Trimming left V 4 bases short and J 8 bases short, with 6 bases between. Germline V lookup: CDR1 SGHTA, CDR2 FQGNSA. The CDR3 consists of 12 residues. Many counts were recorded for this clonotype. What it binds is unknown. Using its own MiXCR run on the reads, TCRdb lists one record per CDR3 protein. The repertoire includes 90,000 to 110,000 distinct CDR3 sequences, about 28% of them detected once, and about 81% sits in the top ten. The chain carries TRBV7-2 and TRBJ2-6, with a possible D match to TRBD2 (5 bases). The origin of this receptor is a human donor in good health (CMV status not recorded). Some clones in this sample may be carry-over from other donors' samples. This material consisted of CD8+ T cells from cultured PBMCs, taken from culture after CMV antigen stimulation. CDR3: CASSSGTNVLTF. CDR3 bases: TGTGCCAGCAGCTCCGGGACCAACGTCCTGACTTTC. The full variable domain, its missing parts supplied by reference TRBV7-2 and TRBJ2-6, is GAGVSQSPSNKVTEKGKDVELRCDPISGHTALYWYRQSLGQGLEFLIYFQGNSAPDKSGLPSDRFSAERTGGSVSTLTIQRTQQEDSAVYLCASSSGTNVLTFGAGSRLTVL.